This TCR beta chain was observed in a study of T cell changes during pregnancy in multiple sclerosis. Here immunoSEQ multiplex PCR was the method, and the copy in TCRdb shows in-frame clones only, minus some. The sample records some 69,000 clones, approximately 92% being singletons. In its sample, this clone was seen once. Germline V gives CDR1 MNHEY, CDR2 SVGAGI. This CDR3 is built from 15 residues. With 6 bases clipped from V and 2 bases from J, the junction kept 4 bases outside the gene matches. Specimen: peripheral blood, collected in the second trimester of pregnancy. The clonotype originates from a female donor in good health, enrolled as a control in a pregnancy study. The V call is TRBV6-5, the J call TRBJ2-1; 10 nucleotides agree with TRBD2. The CDR3 loop is CASRLAGGPYNEQFF. In DNA form, the CDR3 reads TGTGCCAGCAGATTAGCGGGGGGACCCTACAATGAGCAGTTCTTC.